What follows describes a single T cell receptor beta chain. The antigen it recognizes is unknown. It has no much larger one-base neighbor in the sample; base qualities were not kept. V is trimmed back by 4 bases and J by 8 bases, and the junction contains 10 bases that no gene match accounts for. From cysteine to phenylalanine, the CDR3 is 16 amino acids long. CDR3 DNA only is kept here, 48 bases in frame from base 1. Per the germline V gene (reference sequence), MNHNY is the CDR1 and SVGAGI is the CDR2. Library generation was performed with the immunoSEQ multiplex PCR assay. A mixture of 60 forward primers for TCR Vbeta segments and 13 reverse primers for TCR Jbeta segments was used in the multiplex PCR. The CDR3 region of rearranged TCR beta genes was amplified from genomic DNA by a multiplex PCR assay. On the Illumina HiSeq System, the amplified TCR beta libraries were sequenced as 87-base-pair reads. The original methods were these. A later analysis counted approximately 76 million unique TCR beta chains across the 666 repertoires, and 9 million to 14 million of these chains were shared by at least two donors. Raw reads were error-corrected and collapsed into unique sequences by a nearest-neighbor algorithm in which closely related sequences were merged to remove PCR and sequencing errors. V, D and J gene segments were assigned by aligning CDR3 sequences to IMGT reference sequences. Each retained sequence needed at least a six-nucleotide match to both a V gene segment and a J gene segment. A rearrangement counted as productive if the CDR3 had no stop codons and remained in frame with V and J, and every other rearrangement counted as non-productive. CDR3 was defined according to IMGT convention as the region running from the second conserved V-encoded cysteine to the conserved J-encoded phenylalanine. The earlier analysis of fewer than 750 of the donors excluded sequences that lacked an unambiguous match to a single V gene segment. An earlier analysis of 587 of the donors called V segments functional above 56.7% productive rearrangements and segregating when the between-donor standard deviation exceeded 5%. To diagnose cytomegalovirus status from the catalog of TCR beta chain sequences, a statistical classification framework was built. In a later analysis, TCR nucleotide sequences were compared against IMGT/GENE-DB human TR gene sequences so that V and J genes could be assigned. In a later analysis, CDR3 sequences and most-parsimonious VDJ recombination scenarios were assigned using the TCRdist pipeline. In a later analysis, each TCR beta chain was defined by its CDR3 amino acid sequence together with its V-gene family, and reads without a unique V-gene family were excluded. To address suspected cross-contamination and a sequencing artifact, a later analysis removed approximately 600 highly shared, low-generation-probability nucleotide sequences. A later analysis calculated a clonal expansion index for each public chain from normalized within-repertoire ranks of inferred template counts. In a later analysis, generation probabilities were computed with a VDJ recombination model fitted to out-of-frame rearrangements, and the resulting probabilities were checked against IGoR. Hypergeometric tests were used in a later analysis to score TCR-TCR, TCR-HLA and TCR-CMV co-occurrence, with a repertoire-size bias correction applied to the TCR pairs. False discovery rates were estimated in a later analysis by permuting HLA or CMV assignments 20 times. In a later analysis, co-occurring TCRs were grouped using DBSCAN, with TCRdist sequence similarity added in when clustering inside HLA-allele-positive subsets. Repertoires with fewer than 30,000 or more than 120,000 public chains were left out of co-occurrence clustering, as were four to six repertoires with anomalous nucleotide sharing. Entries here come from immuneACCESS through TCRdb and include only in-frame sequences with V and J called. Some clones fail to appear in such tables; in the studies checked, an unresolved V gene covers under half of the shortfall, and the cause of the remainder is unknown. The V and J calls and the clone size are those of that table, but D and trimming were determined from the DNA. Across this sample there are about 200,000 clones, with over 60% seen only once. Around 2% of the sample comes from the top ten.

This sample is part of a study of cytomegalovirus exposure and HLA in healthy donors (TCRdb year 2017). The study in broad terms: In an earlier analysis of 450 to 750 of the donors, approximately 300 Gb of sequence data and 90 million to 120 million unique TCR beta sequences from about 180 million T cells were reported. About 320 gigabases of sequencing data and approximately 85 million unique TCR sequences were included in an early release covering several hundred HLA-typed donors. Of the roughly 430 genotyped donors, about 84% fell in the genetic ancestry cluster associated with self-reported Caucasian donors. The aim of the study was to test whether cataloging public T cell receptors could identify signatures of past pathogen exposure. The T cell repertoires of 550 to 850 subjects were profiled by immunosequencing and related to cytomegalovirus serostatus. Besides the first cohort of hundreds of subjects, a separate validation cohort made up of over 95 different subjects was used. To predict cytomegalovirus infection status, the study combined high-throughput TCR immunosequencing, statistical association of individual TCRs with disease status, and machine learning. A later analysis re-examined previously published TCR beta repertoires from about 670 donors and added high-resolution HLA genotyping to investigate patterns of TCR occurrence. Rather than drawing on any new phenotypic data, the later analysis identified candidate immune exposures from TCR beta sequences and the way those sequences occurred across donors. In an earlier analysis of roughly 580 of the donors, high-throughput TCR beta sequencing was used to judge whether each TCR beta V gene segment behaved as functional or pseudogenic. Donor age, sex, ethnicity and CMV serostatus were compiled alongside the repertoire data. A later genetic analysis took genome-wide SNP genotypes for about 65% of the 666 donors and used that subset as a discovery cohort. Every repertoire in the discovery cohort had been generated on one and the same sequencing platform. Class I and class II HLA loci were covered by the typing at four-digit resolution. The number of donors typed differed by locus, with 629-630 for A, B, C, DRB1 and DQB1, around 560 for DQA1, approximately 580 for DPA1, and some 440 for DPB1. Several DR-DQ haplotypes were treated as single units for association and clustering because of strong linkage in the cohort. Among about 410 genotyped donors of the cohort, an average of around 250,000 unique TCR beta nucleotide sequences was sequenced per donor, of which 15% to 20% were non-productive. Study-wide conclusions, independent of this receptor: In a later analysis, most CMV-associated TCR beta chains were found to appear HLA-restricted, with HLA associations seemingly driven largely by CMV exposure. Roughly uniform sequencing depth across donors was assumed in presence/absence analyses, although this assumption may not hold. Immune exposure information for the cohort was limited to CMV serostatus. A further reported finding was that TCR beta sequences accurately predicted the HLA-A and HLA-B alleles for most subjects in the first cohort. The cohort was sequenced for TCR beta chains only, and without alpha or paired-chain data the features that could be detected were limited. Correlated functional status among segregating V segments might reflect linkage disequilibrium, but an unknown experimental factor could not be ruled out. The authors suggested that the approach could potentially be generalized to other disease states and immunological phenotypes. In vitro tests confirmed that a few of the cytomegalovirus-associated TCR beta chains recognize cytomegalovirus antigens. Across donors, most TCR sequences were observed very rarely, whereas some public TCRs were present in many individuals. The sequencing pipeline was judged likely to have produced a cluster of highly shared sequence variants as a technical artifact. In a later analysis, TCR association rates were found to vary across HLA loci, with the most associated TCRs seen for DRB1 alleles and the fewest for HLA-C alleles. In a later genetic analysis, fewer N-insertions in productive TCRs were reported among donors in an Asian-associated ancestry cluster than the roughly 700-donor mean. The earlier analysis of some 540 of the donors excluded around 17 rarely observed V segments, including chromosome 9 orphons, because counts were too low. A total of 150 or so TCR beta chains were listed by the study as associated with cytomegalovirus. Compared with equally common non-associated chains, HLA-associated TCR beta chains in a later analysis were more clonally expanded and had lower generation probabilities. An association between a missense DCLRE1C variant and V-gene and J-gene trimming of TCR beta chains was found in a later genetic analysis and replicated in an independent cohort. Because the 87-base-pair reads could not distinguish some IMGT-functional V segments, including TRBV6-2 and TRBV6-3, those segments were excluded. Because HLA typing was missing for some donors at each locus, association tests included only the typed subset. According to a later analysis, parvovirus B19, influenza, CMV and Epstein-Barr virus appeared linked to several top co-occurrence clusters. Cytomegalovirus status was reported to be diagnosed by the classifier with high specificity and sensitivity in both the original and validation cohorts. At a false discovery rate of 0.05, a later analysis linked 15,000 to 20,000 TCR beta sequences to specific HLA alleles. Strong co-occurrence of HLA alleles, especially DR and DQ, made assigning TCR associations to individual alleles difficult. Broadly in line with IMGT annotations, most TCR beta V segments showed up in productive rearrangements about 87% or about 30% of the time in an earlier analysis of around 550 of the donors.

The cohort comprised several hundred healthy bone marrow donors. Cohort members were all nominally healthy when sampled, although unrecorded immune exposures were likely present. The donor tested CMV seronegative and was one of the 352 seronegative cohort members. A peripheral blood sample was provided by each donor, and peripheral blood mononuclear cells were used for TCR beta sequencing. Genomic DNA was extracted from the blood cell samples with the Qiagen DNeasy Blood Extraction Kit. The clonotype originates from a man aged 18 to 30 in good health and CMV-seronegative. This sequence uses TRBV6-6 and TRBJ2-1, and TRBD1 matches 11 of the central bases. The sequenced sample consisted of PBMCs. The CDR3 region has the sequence CASSSNPGQGGDEQFF. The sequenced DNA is TGTGCCAGCAGTTCCAACCCGGGACAGGGGGGTGATGAGCAGTTCTTC.